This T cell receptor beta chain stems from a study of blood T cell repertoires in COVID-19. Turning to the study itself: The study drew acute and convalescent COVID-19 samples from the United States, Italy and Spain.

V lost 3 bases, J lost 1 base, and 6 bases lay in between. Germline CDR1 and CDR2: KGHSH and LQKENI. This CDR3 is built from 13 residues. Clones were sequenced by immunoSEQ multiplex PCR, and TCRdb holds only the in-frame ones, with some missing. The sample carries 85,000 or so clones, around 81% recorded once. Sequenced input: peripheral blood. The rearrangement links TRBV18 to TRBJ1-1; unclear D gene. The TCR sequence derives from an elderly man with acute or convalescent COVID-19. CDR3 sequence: CASSPTQNTEAFF. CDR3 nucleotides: TGTGCCAGCTCACCTACACAGAACACTGAAGCTTTCTTT.